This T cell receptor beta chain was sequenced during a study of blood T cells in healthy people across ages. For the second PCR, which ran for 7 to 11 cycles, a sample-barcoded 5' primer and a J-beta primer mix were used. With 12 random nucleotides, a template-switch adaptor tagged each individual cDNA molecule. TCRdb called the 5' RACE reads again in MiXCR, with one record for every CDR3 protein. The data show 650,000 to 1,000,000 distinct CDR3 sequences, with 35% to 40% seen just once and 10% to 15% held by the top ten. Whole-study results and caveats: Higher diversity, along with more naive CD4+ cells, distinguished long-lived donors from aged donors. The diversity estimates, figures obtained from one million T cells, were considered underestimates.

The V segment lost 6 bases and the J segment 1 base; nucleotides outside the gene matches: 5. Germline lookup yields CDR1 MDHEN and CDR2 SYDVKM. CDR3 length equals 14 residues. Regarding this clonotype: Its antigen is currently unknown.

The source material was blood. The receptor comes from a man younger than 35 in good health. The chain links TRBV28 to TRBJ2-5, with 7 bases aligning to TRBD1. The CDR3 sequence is CASRITGAQETQYF. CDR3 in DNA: TGTGCCAGCAGGATTACAGGGGCCCAAGAGACCCAGTACTTC. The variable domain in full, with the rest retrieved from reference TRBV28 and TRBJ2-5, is DVKVTQSSRYLVKRTGEKVFLECVQDMDHENMFWYRQDPGLGLRLIYFSYDVKMKEKGDIPEGYSVSREKKERFSLILESASTNQTSMYLCASRITGAQETQYFGPGTRLLVL.